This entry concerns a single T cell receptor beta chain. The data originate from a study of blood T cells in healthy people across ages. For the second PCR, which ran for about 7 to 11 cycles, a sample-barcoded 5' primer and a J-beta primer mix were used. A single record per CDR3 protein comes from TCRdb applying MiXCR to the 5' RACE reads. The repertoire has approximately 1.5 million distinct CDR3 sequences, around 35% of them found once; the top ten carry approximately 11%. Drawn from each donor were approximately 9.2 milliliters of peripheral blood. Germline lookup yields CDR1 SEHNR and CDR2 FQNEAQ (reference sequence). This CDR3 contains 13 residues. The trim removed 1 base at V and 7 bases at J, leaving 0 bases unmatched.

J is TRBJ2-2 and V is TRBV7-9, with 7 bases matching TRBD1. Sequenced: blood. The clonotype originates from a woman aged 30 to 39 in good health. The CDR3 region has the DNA TGTGCCAGCAGCTTAGACAGGGGCGGGGAGCTGTTTTTT. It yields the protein CASSLDRGGELFF.